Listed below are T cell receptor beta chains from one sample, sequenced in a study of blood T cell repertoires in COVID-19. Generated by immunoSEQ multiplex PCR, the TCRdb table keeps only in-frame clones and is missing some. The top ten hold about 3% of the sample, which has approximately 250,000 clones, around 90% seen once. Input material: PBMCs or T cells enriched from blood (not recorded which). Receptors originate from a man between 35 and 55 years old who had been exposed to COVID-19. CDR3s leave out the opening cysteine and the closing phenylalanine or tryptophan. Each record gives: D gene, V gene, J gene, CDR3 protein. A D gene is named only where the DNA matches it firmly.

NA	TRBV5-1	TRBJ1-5	ASSPAGTWDQPQH
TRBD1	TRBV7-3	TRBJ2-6	ASSPHGDSRSGANVLT
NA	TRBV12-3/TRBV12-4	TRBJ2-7	ASSLVQVGEQY
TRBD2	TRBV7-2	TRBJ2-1	ASSQGLAVYNEQF
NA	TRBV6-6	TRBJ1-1	ASSYPTGTNTEAF
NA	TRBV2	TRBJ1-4	ASGGEMLDNEKLF
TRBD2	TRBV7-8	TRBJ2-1	ASSASSGSSYNEQF
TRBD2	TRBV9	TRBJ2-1	ASSAGGGGIGYEQF
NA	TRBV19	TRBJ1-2	ASSNPSGPPSGGYT
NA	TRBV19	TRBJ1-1	ASSTFTEAF
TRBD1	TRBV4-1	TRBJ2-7	ASRQGEAYEQY
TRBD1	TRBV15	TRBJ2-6	ATSLRPGTVPSGANVLT
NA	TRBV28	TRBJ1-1	ASSLREGGTEAF
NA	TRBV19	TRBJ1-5	ASSLAEDQPQH
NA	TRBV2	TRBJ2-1	ASSEVGGRLYNEQF
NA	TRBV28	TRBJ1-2	ASSRGTIRGYT
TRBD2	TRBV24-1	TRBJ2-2	ATSDPLGTINTGELF
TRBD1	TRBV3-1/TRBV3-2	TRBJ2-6	ASSPGQGRAGANVLT
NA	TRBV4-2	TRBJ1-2	ASSQETRGFYGYT
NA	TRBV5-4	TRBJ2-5	ASSPPGRETQY
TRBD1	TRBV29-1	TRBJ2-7	SVLAQGRRSEQY
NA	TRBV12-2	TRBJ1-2	ASRFGGYT
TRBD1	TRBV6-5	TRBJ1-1	ASSPGTANTEAF
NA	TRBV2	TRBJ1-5	ASREGDSSNQPQH
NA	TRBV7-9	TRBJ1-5	ASSLASSQPQH
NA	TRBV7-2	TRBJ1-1	ASSLDRGTEAF
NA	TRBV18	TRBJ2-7	ASSPGHSSDEQY
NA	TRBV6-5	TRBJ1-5	ASQAQVNQPQH
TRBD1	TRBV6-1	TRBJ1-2	ASSGRQGRLMWGYT
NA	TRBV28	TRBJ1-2	ASSQGQGSFYGYT
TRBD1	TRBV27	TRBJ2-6	ASSESGTGRANVLT
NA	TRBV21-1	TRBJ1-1	ASSNQGPRVGYTEAF
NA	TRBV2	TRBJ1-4	ASSLRQVGEKLF
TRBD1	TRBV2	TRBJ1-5	ASSLLGTGGNQPQH
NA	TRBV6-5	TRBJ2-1	ASSLSGSSYNEQF
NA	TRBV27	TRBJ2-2	ASSLRTGELF
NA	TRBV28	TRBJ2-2	ASSLTTGSTGELF
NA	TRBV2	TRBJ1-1	ASNGRGGTEAF
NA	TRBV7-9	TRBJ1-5	ASSLGGGGNQPQH
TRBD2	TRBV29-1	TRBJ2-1	SVEGLAGYNEQF
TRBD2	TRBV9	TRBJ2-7	ASSPSGLADFLSEQY
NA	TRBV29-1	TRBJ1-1	SASGANTEAF
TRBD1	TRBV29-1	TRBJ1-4	GARDRGILF
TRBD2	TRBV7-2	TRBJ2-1	ASSLTSGTDNEQF
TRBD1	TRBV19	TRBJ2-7	ASSSGTGTYEQY
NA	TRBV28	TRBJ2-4	ASGRAKNIQY
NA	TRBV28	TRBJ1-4	ASSFEGKLF
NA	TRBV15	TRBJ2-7	ATSRELAGRDRNEQY
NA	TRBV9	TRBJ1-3	ASSVGQISGNTIY
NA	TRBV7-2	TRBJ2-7	ASSSGTLFYEQY
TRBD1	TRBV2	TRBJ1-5	ASRGQHQPQH
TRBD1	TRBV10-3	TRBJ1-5	AISHGGQGVQPQH
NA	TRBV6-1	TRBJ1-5	ASSEGIGGDNQPQH
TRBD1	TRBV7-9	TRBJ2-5	ASSGRGRETQY
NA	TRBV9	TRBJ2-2	ASKGGVEGTGELF
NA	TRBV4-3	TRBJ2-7	ASSQDRSGEQY